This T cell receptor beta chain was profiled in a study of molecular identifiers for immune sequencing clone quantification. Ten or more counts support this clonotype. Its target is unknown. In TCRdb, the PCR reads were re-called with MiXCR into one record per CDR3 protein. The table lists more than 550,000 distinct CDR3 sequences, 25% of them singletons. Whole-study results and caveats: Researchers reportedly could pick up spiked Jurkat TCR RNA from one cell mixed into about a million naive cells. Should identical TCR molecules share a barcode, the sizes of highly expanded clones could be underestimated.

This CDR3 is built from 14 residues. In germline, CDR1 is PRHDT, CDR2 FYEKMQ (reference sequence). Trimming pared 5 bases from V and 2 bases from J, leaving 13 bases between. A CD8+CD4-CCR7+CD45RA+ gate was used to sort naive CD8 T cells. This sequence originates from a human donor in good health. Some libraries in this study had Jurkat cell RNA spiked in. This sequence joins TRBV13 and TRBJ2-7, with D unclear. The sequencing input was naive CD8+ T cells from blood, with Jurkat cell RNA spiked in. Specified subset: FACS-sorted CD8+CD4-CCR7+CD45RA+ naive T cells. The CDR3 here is CASSTWSEAYEQYF. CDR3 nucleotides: TGTGCCAGCAGCACCTGGAGCGAGGCCTACGAGCAGTACTTC.